The 5 T cell receptor beta chains presented below share a single source sample, sequenced in a study of cytomegalovirus exposure and HLA in healthy donors (dated by TCRdb to between 2016 and 2019). The library was built by means of the immunoSEQ multiplex PCR assay. The multiplex PCR relied on a mix of 60 forward primers for TCR Vbeta segments and 13 reverse primers for TCR Jbeta segments. What TCRdb holds here is the immuneACCESS table cut down to in-frame rearrangements. Part of the clones is not present; checked against another copy, under half of the missing clones reflect an unresolved V gene, and the others are unexplained. The sample table records around 150,000 clones; approximately 82% of these occur just once. The leading ten clones occupy about 1.5% of the sample. Sequenced material: PBMCs. Receptors originate from a man between 25 and 39 years old in good health and CMV-seropositive.

The rearrangement uses TRBV19 and TRBJ2-3, with 12 nucleotides matching TRBD2. The CDR3 has 14 residues. V lost 6 bases to trimming and J lost 5 bases; unmatched junction nucleotides: 3. CDR1 LNHDA and CDR2 SQIVND come from the germline V gene (reference sequence). For the CDR3, the DNA is TGTGCCAGTAGGCTAGCGGGAGGGGGAGATACGCAGTATTTT. Translated, it gives CASRLAGGGDTQYF.

The chain uses TRBV9 and TRBJ2-5, with D hard to call. Trimming removed 0 bases from V and 1 base from J, with 10 bases in between. The germline V gene encodes CDR1 SGDLS and CDR2 YYNGEE. The CDR3 totals 15 residues. The CDR3 coding sequence is TGTGCCAGCAGCGTAGCGGCCAGGCCCCAAGAGACCCAGTACTTC. It codes for CASSVAARPQETQYF. Full variable domain (remainder filled in from reference TRBV9 and TRBJ2-5): DSGVTQTPKHLITATGQRVTLRCSPRSGDLSVYWYQQSLDQGLQFLIQYYNGEERAKGNILERFSAQQFPDLHSELNLSSLELGDSALYFCASSVAARPQETQYFGPGTRLLVL.

The chain recombines TRBV5-1 with TRBJ2-4; 9 bases map to TRBD1. With V trimmed by 4 bases and J by 8 bases, 7 bases remained unmatched. The germline gives CDR1 SGHRS, CDR2 YFSETQ. The CDR3 spans 14 residues. CDR3 in amino acids: CASSRNRGQDIQYF. CDR3 sequence (DNA): TGCGCCAGCAGCAGAAACAGGGGGCAGGACATTCAGTACTTC.

The rearrangement joins TRBV9 to TRBJ2-7, with 7 bases matching TRBD1. Germline CDR1 SGDLS, CDR2 YYNGEE. The CDR3 extends over 17 amino acids. With 0 bases clipped from V and 5 bases from J, the junction kept 14 bases outside the gene matches. The DNA of the CDR3 is TGTGCCAGCAGCGTAGAGCCGGCGGACAGGTGGTGGAACGAGCAGTACTTC. The encoded protein is CASSVEPADRWWNEQYF. The full variable domain, with the rest looked up from reference TRBV9 and TRBJ2-7, is DSGVTQTPKHLITATGQRVTLRCSPRSGDLSVYWYQQSLDQGLQFLIQYYNGEERAKGNILERFSAQQFPDLHSELNLSSLELGDSALYFCASSVEPADRWWNEQYFGPGTRLTVT.

The chain links TRBV7-9 to TRBJ2-5; 8 bases are a match to TRBD1. The J call may be faulty, since TRBJ2-7 better matches the DNA end. CDR1 is SEHNR and CDR2 is FQNEAQ in the germline V gene (reference sequence). This CDR3 comprises 15 residues. DNA for the CDR3: TGTGCCAGCAGCTCCCAGGGACAGGCGTCCTACGAGCAGTACTTC. Amino acid sequence: CASSSQGQASYEQYF.